The clone carrying this TCR beta chain was detected only a few times. The antigen is not known. These data are taken from a study of beta chain features in type 1 diabetes. Whole-study results and caveats: In comparison with healthy donors, patients had naive, central memory and Treg TCRB repertoires that appeared more similar. Type 1 diabetes patients showed a moderate but significant shortening of TCRB CDR3s in all four CD4+ subsets.

Since all of the isolated RNA was reverse transcribed, expressed TCRB transcripts were what got sequenced. Sequencing used immunoSEQ multiplex PCR; TCRdb keeps in-frame clones, though not all of them. The sample lists 250,000 or so clones, approximately 15% occurring once. Trimming removed 4 bases from V and 7 bases from J; junction bases left unmatched: 6. This CDR3 comprises 13 residues. Per the germline V gene, CDR1 is MNHEY and CDR2 is SMNVEV (reference sequence). One heparinised blood draw averaging around 100 mL was given by each donor. Sorted cells reached over 95% purity in every population. The TCR sequence derives from a man aged 25-45 years with type 1 diabetes. The chain links TRBV27 to TRBJ1-1; 7 positions match TRBD1. Sequenced material: naive CD4+ T cells from blood. In DNA form, the CDR3 reads TGTGCCAGCAGTTCCCCTGGACAGGTTGAAGCTTTCTTT. This translates into CASSSPGQVEAFF.